These 15 T cell receptor beta chains came from one sample sequenced in a study of shared clonotypes between healthy human individuals. Sequencing was performed with immunoSEQ multiplex PCR; in TCRdb, only in-frame clones are kept and a portion is missing. The table shows about 2.4 million clones, with roughly 93% occurring only once. Material for sequencing was naive CD4+ T cells from PBMCs. The subset: CD45RA+ positively selected. These receptors all come from a man aged 18 to 35 in good health. Some clones in this sample may be carry-over from other donors' samples.

The chain employs TRBV27 and TRBJ2-7; TRBD2 agrees at 11 bases. The germline CDR1 and CDR2 sequences are MNHEY and SMNVEV (reference sequence). J lost 6 bases, V lost 5 bases, and 15 bases had no gene match. This CDR3 has 17 residues. Here the CDR3 reads CASSILAGGSYHFEQYF. The CDR3 nucleotides are TGTGCCAGCAGTATATTAGCGGGAGGGTCATACCACTTCGAGCAGTACTTC.

The chain carries TRBV27 and TRBJ2-7; the D is unclear. This CDR3 comprises 11 residues. V was clipped by 8 bases and J by 0 bases, with 5 bases between them. CDR1 and CDR2 (germline): MNHEY, SMNVEV (reference sequence). The CDR3 is CASGVSYEQYF. The DNA of the CDR3 is TGTGCCAGCGGGGTCTCCTACGAGCAGTACTTC.

This clone was found a few times. At the DNA level, this CDR3 is encoded by other sequences in the same sample as well. The J gene is TRBJ2-7, the V gene TRBV19; D is uncertain. The CDR3 length is 11 residues. With 1 base removed from V and 5 bases from J, the gap between germline ends came to 3 bases. The germline V gene encodes CDR1 LNHDA and CDR2 SQIVND (reference sequence). CDR3 region: CASSIGNEQYF. In nucleotides, the CDR3 is TGTGCCAGTAGTATAGGAAACGAGCAGTACTTC.

This clone is a singleton in its sample. The chain has TRBV5-5 and TRBJ2-7, with a possible D match to TRBD2 (6 bases). This CDR3 has 15 amino acids. The germline V gene encodes CDR1 SGHKS and CDR2 YYEKEE (reference sequence). Trimming left V 3 bases short and J 3 bases short, with 16 bases between. In nucleotides, the CDR3 is TGTGCCAGCAGCTCGGGAGACAGCACCATCTACGAGCAGTACTTC. It is translated as CASSSGDSTIYEQYF.

The chain is built from TRBV15 and TRBJ2-1; no definite D call. The CDR3 spans 14 residues. V was shortened by 0 bases and J by 9 bases, with 12 bases between the two germline ends. Germline lookup yields CDR1 LNHNV and CDR2 YYDKDF (reference sequence). CDR3 DNA: TGTGCCACCAGCAGAGATACGAAGTCGGGTGAGCAGTTCTTC. This codes for CATSRDTKSGEQFF.

CDR3 loop: CSVDTDRGTEAFF. The CDR3 DNA reads as TGCAGCGTTGATACGGACAGGGGCACTGAAGCTTTCTTT. The J gene is TRBJ1-1, the V gene TRBV29-1; 9 nucleotides align to TRBD1. The CDR3 sequence is 13 residues long. Trimming took 3 bases from V and 4 from J; bases not matched to a gene: 3. The V gene's germline CDR1 is SQVTM and CDR2 ANQGSEA.

This chain joins TRBV5-6 and TRBJ1-2, with TRBD1 identical over 8 bases. This CDR3 is 15 amino acids long. The ends lost 0 bases at V and 4 bases at J; junction bases unmatched: 5. Germline values: CDR1 SGHDT, CDR2 YYEEEE. CDR3 sequence: CASSLGRGRVYGYTF. DNA for the CDR3: TGTGCCAGCAGCTTGGGCAGGGGGCGCGTCTATGGCTACACCTTC.

The rearrangement links TRBV2 to TRBJ2-2; a possible D gene is TRBD2 (7 bases). The CDR3 sequence is 17 residues long. Trimming removed 6 bases at V and 4 bases at J, with 21 bases between. The V gene's germline CDR1 is SNHLY and CDR2 FYNNEI. CDR3 in DNA: TGTGCCAGCAGCCCAGTGGGGGGGCGATGGGTCACCGGGGAGCTGTTTTTT. It translates to CASSPVGGRWVTGELFF.

This clone was detected once. This chain connects TRBV10-3 to TRBJ2-3; 11 bases align to TRBD2. The germline V gene has CDR1 ENHRY and CDR2 SYGVKD. The CDR3 has 14 amino acids. V lost 5 bases to trimming and J lost 4 bases; unmatched junction nucleotides: 2. The CDR3 protein is CAISLAGGADTQYF. Here the CDR3 DNA reads TGTGCCATCAGTTTAGCGGGAGGGGCAGATACGCAGTATTTT.

The chain has TRBV27 and TRBJ1-5; TRBD1 might be the D (5 bases). The ends were cut back, 3 bases at V and 2 bases at J, with 29 bases in the middle. This CDR3 is 21 amino acids long. Germline assignment: CDR1 MNHEY and CDR2 SMNVEV (reference sequence). The CDR3 sequence is CASSFVKGSGRGPLGNQPQHF. DNA of the CDR3: TGTGCCAGCAGTTTCGTAAAGGGGTCGGGGAGAGGACCACTAGGCAATCAGCCCCAGCATTTT.

In DNA form, the CDR3 reads TGCGCCAGCAGCCGAGGACAGGGGTGGACAGATACGCAGTATTTT. Protein product: CASSRGQGWTDTQYF. The chain links TRBV4-1 to TRBJ2-3; TRBD1 agrees at 9 bases. There are 15 residues in the CDR3. Trimming removed 4 bases from V and 3 bases from J; junction bases left unmatched: 5. Germline assignment: CDR1 MGHRA and CDR2 YSYEKL.

About this clone: Other DNA sequences in this specimen translate into the identical CDR3. The V call is TRBV7-3, the J call TRBJ2-3; 9 bases agree with TRBD2. CDR3 size: 15 residues. The germline CDR1 and CDR2 sequences are SGHTA and FQGTGA. V was pared by 5 bases and J by 0 bases, with 3 bases of the junction left unmatched. CDR3 bases: TGTGCCAGCAGCCCCGGACTAGCGAGCACAGATACGCAGTATTTT. Protein sequence: CASSPGLASTDTQYF.

The V gene is TRBV5-1, the J gene TRBJ2-1; no firm D call. The V end was cut by 0 bases, the J end by 0 bases, with 10 bases between. Germline CDR1 and CDR2: SGHRS and YFSETQ. CDR3 length: 16 residues. The CDR3 DNA is TGCGCCAGCAGCTTGGGATCAGCAAACTCCTACAATGAGCAGTTCTTC. Translation gives CASSLGSANSYNEQFF.

The J gene is TRBJ2-1, the V gene TRBV27; 13 bases are shared with TRBD2. V dropped 5 bases and J dropped 6; count of bases not matched to a gene: 7. Germline CDR1 and CDR2: MNHEY and SMNVEV (reference sequence). This CDR3 spans 16 amino acids. DNA of the CDR3: TGTGCCAGCAGTACTAGACTAGCGGGAGGTATCAATGAGCAGTTCTTC. It is translated as CASSTRLAGGINEQFF.

The V gene is TRBV19, the J gene TRBJ2-7; a weak D match, TRBD1 (6 bases). The CDR3 runs to 14 residues. Germline loops: CDR1 LNHDA, CDR2 SQIVND (reference sequence). Trimming shortened V by 5 bases and J by 3 bases, and 14 bases separated the two germline ends. The CDR3, as DNA: TGTGCCAGTAGTCCGACAGGAGGCAACTACGAGCAGTACTTC. This gives the protein CASSPTGGNYEQYF.